This T cell receptor beta chain derives from a study of OX40 agonist ivuxolimab in advanced cancers. About the study: Ivuxolimab, an agonist antibody against OX40 (CD134), was given to patients.

This clone was recorded once. Its antigen remains unknown. The timepoints at which blood was sampled were baseline, cycle 4 day 1, and cycle 7 day 1. Method: immunoSEQ multiplex PCR; TCRdb's copy keeps in-frame clones and lacks some. This repertoire shows around 66,000 clones, roughly 89% found once; its top ten account for over 1%. Study-wide results and caveats: The work left the antigen specificity of expanded peripheral T cells undetermined.

CDR1 SGHVS and CDR2 FQNEAQ come from the germline V gene. The length of the CDR3 is 14 residues. Deletions cut 5 bases from V and 7 bases from J, with 14 bases between. V usage is TRBV7-8 and J usage is TRBJ2-2; unclear D gene. This receptor was taken from an adult with an advanced solid tumor such as melanoma, head and neck, liver or kidney cancer. This specimen consisted of CD4+ or CD8+ T cells sorted from blood, obtained in a trial of the OX40 agonist ivuxolimab. CDR3 loop: CASSPWQTDGELFF. DNA for the CDR3: TGTGCCAGCAGCCCGTGGCAGACTGACGGGGAGCTGTTTTTT.